These T cell receptor beta chains were read from a single sample in a study of cytomegalovirus exposure and HLA in healthy donors. Method: immunoSEQ multiplex PCR; TCRdb's copy keeps in-frame clones and lacks some. The sample lists 110,000 or so clones; around 70% were seen once. The sample was PBMCs. These receptors originate from a man aged 30 to 45 in good health and CMV-seronegative. The CDR3 runs from the conserved cysteine through the conserved F or W. D genes are given only for firm matches. Clone size is shown for a subset of rows, as once, few, many or a class of expanded clone.

TRBJ1-2	TRBD1	.	TRBV5-1	CASSWDRGMDGYTF	TGCGCCAGCAGCTGGGACAGGGGAATGGATGGCTACACCTTC
TRBJ1-3	.	.	TRBV29-1	CSVAQGRMAGNTIYF	TGCAGCGTTGCGCAGGGGAGAATGGCTGGAAACACCATATATTTT
TRBJ2-1	TRBD2	.	TRBV7-8	CASSLMPSGLYNEQFF	TGTGCCAGCAGCTTAATGCCTAGCGGGTTGTACAATGAGCAGTTCTTC
TRBJ2-5	.	.	TRBV2	CASSRLTEETQYF	TGTGCCAGCAGTAGACTCACTGAAGAGACCCAGTACTTC
TRBJ2-7	.	.	TRBV21-1	CASSNRRQAVGLSSYEQYF	TGTGCCAGCAGCAACCGACGACAGGCCGTGGGCCTTAGCTCCTACGAGCAGTACTTC
TRBJ2-7	TRBD2	few	TRBV6-1	CASSDGTSASYEQYF	TGTGCCAGCAGTGATGGGACTAGCGCCTCCTACGAGCAGTACTTC
TRBJ2-2	TRBD2	.	TRBV7-2	CASSLRGPSGRGSTGELFF	TGTGCCAGCAGCTTAAGGGGGCCAAGCGGGAGGGGAAGCACCGGGGAGCTGTTTTTT
TRBJ1-2	TRBD1	.	TRBV7-9	CASSPDRGDGYTF	TGTGCCAGCAGCCCCGACAGGGGAGATGGCTACACCTTC
TRBJ1-2	.	.	TRBV28	CASRDYNYGYTF	TGTGCCAGCAGGGACTATAACTATGGCTACACCTTC
TRBJ2-7	.	.	TRBV14	CASSHGSLTSHEQYF	TGTGCCAGCAGCCATGGGAGCCTCACCAGCCACGAGCAGTACTTC
TRBJ1-1	.	.	TRBV7-2	CASSLGTYTEAFF	TGTGCCAGCAGCTTAGGTACTTACACTGAAGCTTTCTTT
TRBJ1-1	.	.	TRBV29-1	CSVEEANTEAFF	TGCAGCGTTGAAGAGGCTAACACTGAAGCTTTCTTT
TRBJ1-4	.	few	TRBV6-6	CASSYGATTNEKLFF	TGTGCCAGCAGTTACGGAGCCACAACTAATGAAAAACTGTTTTTT
TRBJ1-4	.	.	TRBV6-6	CASVGDRTNEKLFF	TGTGCCAGCGTCGGAGACAGGACTAATGAAAAACTGTTTTTT
TRBJ1-1	.	.	TRBV27	CASSWAGRGDTEAFF	TGTGCCAGCAGTTGGGCGGGGCGGGGAGACACTGAAGCTTTCTTT
TRBJ2-7	TRBD2	.	TRBV7-7	CASSPSSGGYEQYF	TGTGCTAGCAGCCCCTCTAGCGGGGGCTACGAGCAGTACTTC
TRBJ2-1	TRBD2	.	TRBV4-2	CASSQTWRGGAHEQFF	TGTGCCAGCAGCCAAACCTGGAGGGGAGGGGCCCATGAGCAGTTCTTC